The present T cell receptor beta chain was sequenced within a study of identical twins. Study-wide results and caveats: Beta out-of-frame sequences showed weaker excess twin sharing.

V was clipped by 1 base and J by 7 bases, with 14 bases between them. Germline V gene lookup returns CDR1 SGHTA and CDR2 FQGNSA. The CDR3 spans 16 residues. TCRdb itself ran the 5' RACE reads through MiXCR, one entry per CDR3 protein. This table has more than 400,000 distinct CDR3 sequences, roughly 15% appearing once. This clonotype has just a few counts. Antigen specificity is unknown. This sample also belongs to another study, concerning yellow fever vaccine responses in identical twins.

The TCR comes from a woman aged 18-29 years in good health. The rearrangement joins TRBV7-2 to TRBJ1-6; D unresolved. Sequenced input: CD4+ T cells sorted from blood. CDR3 protein: CASSLDPGSSNSPLHF. CDR3 bases: TGTGCCAGCAGCTTAGATCCGGGCTCGAGCAATTCACCCCTCCACTTT.